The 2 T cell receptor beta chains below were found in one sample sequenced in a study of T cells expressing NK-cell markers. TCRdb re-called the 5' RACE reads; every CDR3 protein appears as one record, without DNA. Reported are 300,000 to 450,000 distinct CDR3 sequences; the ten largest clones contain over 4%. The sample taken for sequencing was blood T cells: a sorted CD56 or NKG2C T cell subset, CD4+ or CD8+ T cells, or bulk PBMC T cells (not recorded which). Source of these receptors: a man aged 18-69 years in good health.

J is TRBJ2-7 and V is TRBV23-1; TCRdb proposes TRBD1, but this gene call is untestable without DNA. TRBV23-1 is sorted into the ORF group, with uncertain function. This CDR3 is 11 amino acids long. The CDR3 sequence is CASSHPGQGYF.

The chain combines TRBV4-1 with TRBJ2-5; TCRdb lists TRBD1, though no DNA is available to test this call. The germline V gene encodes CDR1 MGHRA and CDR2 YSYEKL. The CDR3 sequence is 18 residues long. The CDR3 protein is CASSLNLPVGQQQETQYF.